This T cell receptor (beta chain) was profiled in a study of OX40 agonist ivuxolimab in advanced cancers. Across the whole study: Subjects had a mean age of 60 years, with a range of 23 to 79; roughly 80% were male. Prior checkpoint blockade (anti-PD-1, anti-PD-L1 or anti-CTLA-4) was permitted; approximately 40% had it.

General study results and limits: Among the lowest peripheral clonal expansion occurred in 0.1-3.0 mg/kg partial responders.

In regard to this clone: The antigen is undetermined.

The protocol was immunoSEQ multiplex PCR, while the TCRdb copy is restricted to in-frame clones and leaves out a portion. The data contain some 58,000 clones, roughly 89% of them singletons. Trimming took 6 bases from V and 5 from J, leaving 20 bases between them. CDR3 length: 15 amino acids. From germline, CDR1 is SEHNR and CDR2 FQNEAQ (reference sequence). The TCR originated in an adult with an advanced solid tumor such as melanoma, head and neck, liver or kidney cancer. The sequencing used CD4+ or CD8+ T cells sorted from blood, collected in a trial of the OX40 agonist ivuxolimab. The chain is built from TRBV7-9 and TRBJ2-7; D gene ambiguous. The CDR3 region has the DNA TGTGCCAGCAGGAACTCTGGACCAAGCGACCACGAGCAGTACTTC. It specifies CASRNSGPSDHEQYF. Full variable domain (rest looked up from reference TRBV7-9 and TRBJ2-7): DTGVSQNPRHKITKRGQNVTFRCDPISEHNRLYWYRQTLGQGPEFLTYFQNEAQLEKSRLLSDRFSAERPKGSFSTLEIQRTEQGDSAMYLCASRNSGPSDHEQYFGPGTRLTVT.